The rows below give T cell receptor beta chains drawn from one sample of a study of cytomegalovirus exposure and HLA in healthy donors. The method was immunoSEQ multiplex PCR; TCRdb's version includes in-frame clones alone and lacks a portion of them. The sample has about 130,000 clones, about 80% seen once. The sequenced sample consisted of PBMCs. These receptor sequences come from a male donor in good health and CMV-seronegative. Each CDR3 is given without its conserved first and last residue.

v_gene: TRBV7-6
j_gene: TRBJ1-5
CDR3aa: ASSLEQGSVDQPQH

v_gene: TRBV9
j_gene: TRBJ1-2
CDR3aa: ASGGSGYT

v_gene: TRBV7-9
j_gene: TRBJ2-5
CDR3aa: ASSSPLAGTRDQETQY

v_gene: TRBV7-9
j_gene: TRBJ1-2
CDR3aa: ASSPFSGQGFYYGYT

v_gene: TRBV6-4
j_gene: TRBJ2-1
CDR3aa: ASSPGLAGPVAVHNEQF

v_gene: TRBV6-1
j_gene: TRBJ2-5
CDR3aa: ASRPGGDFGTQY

v_gene: TRBV6-5
j_gene: TRBJ1-3
CDR3aa: ASTHEIGNTIY

v_gene: TRBV28
j_gene: .
CDR3aa: ASSPNPGQGGEQY

v_gene: TRBV7-2
j_gene: TRBJ2-1
CDR3aa: ASSLVGPLSEQF

v_gene: TRBV6-1
j_gene: TRBJ1-5
CDR3aa: ASEVAVNQPQH

v_gene: TRBV7-2
j_gene: TRBJ1-3
CDR3aa: ASSDAGTDPGNTIY

v_gene: TRBV9
j_gene: TRBJ2-7
CDR3aa: ASSVDPVGGFNEQY

v_gene: TRBV19
j_gene: TRBJ2-7
CDR3aa: ASSISAGSSYEQY

v_gene: TRBV5-1
j_gene: TRBJ2-3
CDR3aa: ASSLVPSSGGTTDTQY